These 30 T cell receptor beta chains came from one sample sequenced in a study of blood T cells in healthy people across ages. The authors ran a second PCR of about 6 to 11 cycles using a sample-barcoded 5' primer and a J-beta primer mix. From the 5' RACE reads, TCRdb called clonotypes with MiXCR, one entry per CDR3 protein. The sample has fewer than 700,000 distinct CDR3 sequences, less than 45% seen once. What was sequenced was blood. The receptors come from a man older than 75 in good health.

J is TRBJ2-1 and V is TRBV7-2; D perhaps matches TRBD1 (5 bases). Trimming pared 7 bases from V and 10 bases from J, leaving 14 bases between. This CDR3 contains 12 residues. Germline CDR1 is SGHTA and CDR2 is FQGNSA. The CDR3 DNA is TGTGCCAGCAACTGGCAGGGTGGCGAGCAGTTCTTC. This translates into CASNWQGGEQFF.

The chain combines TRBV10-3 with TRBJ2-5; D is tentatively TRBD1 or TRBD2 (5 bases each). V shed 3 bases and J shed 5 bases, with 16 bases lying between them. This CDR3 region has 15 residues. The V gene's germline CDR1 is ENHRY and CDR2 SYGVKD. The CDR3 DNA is TGTGCCATCAGTGAAAGAGGGGACCTAGGGGAGACCCAGTACTTC. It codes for CAISERGDLGETQYF.

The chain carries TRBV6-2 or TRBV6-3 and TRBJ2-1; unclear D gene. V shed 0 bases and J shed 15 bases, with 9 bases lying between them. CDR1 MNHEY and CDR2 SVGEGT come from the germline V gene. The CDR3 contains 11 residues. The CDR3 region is CASSYSTAVFF. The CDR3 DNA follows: TGTGCCAGCAGTTACTCAACCGCAGTGTTCTTC.

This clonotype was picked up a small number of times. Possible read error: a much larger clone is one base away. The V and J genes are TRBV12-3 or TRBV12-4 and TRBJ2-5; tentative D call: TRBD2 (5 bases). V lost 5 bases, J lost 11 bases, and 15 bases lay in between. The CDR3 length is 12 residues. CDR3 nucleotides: TGTGCCAGCAGTCGAGGACTCAATGAGCAGTACTTC. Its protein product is CASSRGLNEQYF.

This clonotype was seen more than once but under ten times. CDR3 residues: CASSLDGTRFSEQFF. For the CDR3, the DNA is TGCGCCAGCAGCTTGGACGGGACTAGATTCTCGGAGCAGTTCTTC. The V call is TRBV5-1, the J call TRBJ2-1; 8 nucleotides align to TRBD2. The CDR3 spans 15 residues. V was pared by 0 bases and J by 10 bases, with 9 bases of the junction left unmatched. Germline assignment: CDR1 SGHRS and CDR2 YFSETQ.

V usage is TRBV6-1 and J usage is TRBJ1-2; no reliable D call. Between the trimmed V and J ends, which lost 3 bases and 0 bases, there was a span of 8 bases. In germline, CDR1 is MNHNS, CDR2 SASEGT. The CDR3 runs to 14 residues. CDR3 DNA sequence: TGTGCCAGCAGTGAGGTCAGCACTAACTATGGCTACACCTTC. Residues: CASSEVSTNYGYTF.

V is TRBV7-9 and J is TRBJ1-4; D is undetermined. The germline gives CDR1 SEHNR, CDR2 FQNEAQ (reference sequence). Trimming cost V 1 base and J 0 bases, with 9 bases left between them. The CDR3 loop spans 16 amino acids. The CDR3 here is CASSLVHGATNEKLFF. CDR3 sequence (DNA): TGTGCCAGCAGCTTAGTCCACGGTGCAACTAATGAAAAACTGTTTTTT. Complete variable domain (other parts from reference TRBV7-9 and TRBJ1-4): DTGVSQNPRHKITKRGQNVTFRCDPISEHNRLYWYRQTLGQGPEFLTYFQNEAQLEKSRLLSDRFSAERPKGSFSTLEIQRTEQGDSAMYLCASSLVHGATNEKLFFGSGTQLSVL.

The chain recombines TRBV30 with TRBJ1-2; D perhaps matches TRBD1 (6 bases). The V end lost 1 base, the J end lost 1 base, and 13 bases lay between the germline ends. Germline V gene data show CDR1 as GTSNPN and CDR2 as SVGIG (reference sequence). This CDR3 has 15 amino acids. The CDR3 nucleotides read TGTGCCTGGAGTGACCAACAGGGCCGTAACTATGGCTACACCTTC. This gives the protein CAWSDQQGRNYGYTF.

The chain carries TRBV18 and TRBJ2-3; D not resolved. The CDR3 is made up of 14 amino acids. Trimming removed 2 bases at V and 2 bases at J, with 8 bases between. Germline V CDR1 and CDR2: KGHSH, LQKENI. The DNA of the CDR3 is TGTGCCAGCTCACCAATCAGGACCACAGATACGCAGTATTTT. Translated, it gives CASSPIRTTDTQYF. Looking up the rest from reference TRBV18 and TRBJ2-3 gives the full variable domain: NAGVMQNPRHLVRRRGQEARLRCSPMKGHSHVYWYRQLPEEGLKFMVYLQKENIIDESGMPKERFSAEFPKEGPSILRIQQVVRGDSAAYFCASSPIRTTDTQYFGPGTRLTVL.

CDR3 coding DNA: TGTGCCAGCAGCGTAGGGGCAGGAGTAACCTACGAGCAGTACTTC. Translated, it gives CASSVGAGVTYEQYF. The chain carries TRBV9 and TRBJ2-4; D unresolved. Judging by the DNA end, TRBJ2-7 fits better; the J call may be wrong. The CDR3 extends over 15 amino acids. The V gene's germline CDR1 is SGDLS and CDR2 YYNGEE.

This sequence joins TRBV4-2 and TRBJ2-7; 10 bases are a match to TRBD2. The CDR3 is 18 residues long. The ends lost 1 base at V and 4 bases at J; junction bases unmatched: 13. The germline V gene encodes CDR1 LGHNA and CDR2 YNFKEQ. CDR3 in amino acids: CASSQALAGGASGYEQYF. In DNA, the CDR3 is TGTGCCAGCAGCCAAGCTTTAGCGGGGGGTGCGAGTGGGTACGAGCAGTACTTC.

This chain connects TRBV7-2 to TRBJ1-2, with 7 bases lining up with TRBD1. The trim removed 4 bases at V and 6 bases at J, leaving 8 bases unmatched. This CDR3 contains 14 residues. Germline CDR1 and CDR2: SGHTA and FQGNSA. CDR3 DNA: TGTGCCAGCAGCTGGGCGGGACAGAGGGATGGCTACACCTTC. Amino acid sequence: CASSWAGQRDGYTF. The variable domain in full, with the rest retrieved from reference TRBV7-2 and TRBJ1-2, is GAGVSQSPSNKVTEKGKDVELRCDPISGHTALYWYRQSLGQGLEFLIYFQGNSAPDKSGLPSDRFSAERTGGSVSTLTIQRTQQEDSAVYLCASSWAGQRDGYTFGSGTRLTVV.

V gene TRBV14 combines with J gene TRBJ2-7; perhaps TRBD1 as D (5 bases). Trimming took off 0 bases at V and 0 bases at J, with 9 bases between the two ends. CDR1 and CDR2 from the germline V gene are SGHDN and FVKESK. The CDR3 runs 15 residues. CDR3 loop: CASSQETGSSYEQYF. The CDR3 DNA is TGTGCCAGCAGCCAAGAAACAGGAAGCTCCTACGAGCAGTACTTC.

The CDR3 region is CASSQPGLAGINEQFF. Here the CDR3 DNA reads TGTGCCAGCAGTCAACCGGGACTAGCGGGGATCAATGAGCAGTTCTTC. The chain joins TRBV6-1 to TRBJ2-1; 13 bases fit TRBD2. V lost 5 bases to trimming and J lost 6 bases; unmatched junction nucleotides: 7. The CDR3 spans 16 residues. The germline V gene encodes CDR1 MNHNS and CDR2 SASEGT.

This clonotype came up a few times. The CDR3 is CASSQDPGAPYEQYF. The CDR3 DNA follows: TGTGCCAGCAGCCAAGATCCAGGGGCGCCCTACGAGCAGTACTTC. The chain employs TRBV3-1 and TRBJ2-7; a weak D match, TRBD1 (6 bases). Trimming shortened V by 0 bases and J by 2 bases, and 11 bases separated the two germline ends. The CDR3 runs 15 residues. Looked up from germline, CDR1 is LGHDT and CDR2 is YNNKEL (reference sequence).

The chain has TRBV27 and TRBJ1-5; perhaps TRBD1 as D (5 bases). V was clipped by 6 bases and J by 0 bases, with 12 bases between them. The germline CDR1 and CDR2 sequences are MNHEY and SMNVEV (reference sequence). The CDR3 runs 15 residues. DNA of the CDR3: TGTGCCAGCAGGCAGACAGCATATAGCAATCAGCCCCAGCATTTT. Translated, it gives CASRQTAYSNQPQHF.

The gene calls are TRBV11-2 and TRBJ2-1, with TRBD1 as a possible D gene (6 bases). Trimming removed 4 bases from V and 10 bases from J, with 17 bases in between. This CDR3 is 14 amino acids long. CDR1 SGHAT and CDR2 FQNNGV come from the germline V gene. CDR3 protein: CASSSFRGRLEQFF. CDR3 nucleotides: TGTGCCAGCAGCTCCTTCAGGGGACGGCTAGAGCAGTTCTTC.

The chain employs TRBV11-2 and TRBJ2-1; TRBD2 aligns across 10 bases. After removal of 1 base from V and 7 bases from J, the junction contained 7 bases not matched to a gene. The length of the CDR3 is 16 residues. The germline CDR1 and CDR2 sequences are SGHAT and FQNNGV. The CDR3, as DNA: TGTGCCAGCAGCTTAGTTTCGGCTAGCGGGAGTAATGAGCAGTTCTTC. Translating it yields CASSLVSASGSNEQFF.

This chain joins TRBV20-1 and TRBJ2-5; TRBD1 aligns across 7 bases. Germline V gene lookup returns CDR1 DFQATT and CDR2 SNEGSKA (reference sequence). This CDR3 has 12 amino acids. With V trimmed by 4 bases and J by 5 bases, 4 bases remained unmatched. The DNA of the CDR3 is TGCAGTGCTACGGACAGGCGGGAGACCCAGTACTTC. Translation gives CSATDRRETQYF.

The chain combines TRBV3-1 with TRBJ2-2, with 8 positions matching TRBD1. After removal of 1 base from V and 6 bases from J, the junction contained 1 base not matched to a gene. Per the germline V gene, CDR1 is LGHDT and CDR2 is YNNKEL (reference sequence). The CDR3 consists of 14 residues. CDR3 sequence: CASSQGTGPGELFF. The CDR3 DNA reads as TGTGCCAGCAGCCAAGGGACAGGGCCCGGGGAGCTGTTTTTT.

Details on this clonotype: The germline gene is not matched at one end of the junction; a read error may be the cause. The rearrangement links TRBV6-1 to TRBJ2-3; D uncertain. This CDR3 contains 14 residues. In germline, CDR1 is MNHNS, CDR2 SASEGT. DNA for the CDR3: TGTGGCAGCAGAATGACCTCGGTCTCAGATACGCAGTATTTT. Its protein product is CGSRMTSVSDTQYF.

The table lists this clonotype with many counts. The CDR3 loop reads CSVDREQGQGKSGYTF. For the CDR3, the DNA is TGCAGCGTTGATAGGGAACAGGGACAGGGGAAGAGTGGCTACACCTTC. This chain links TRBV29-1 with TRBJ1-2; 10 bases are shared with TRBD1. This CDR3 has 16 residues. The ends lost 3 bases at V and 7 bases at J; junction bases unmatched: 14. In germline, CDR1 is SQVTM, CDR2 ANQGSEA.

DNA for the CDR3: TGTGCCAGCAGCTTGCAGGGGAATACGCAGTATTTT. This translates into CASSLQGNTQYF. V gene TRBV5-6 combines with J gene TRBJ2-3; weak D call: TRBD1 (6 bases). The CDR3 runs 12 residues. Germline V CDR1 and CDR2: SGHDT, YYEEEE. Trimming left V 1 base short and J 7 bases short, with 7 bases between. Combining the CDR3 with reference TRBV5-6 and TRBJ2-3 gives the whole variable domain DAGVTQSPTHLIKTRGQQVTLRCSPKSGHDTVSWYQQALGQGPQFIFQYYEEEERQRGNFPDRFSGHQFPNYSSELNVNALLLGDSALYLCASSLQGNTQYFGPGTRLTVL.

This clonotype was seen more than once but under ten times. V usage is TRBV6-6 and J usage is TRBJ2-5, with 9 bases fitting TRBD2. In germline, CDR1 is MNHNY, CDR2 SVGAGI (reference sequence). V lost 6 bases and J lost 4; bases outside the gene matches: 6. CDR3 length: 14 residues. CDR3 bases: TGTGCCAGCAGGGCTAGCGGGGCGGGAGAGACCCAGTACTTC. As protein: CASRASGAGETQYF.

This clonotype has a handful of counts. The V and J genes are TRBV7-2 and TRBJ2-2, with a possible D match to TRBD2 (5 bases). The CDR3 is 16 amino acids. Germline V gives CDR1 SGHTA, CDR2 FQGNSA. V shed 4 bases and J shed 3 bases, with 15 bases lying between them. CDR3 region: CASSWRGRLDTGELFF. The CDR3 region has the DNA TGTGCCAGCAGCTGGCGAGGGCGGCTGGACACCGGGGAGCTGTTTTTT.

The CDR3 sequence is CASSSGTSGGASDTQYF. The CDR3, as DNA: TGTGCCAGCAGCTCCGGGACTAGCGGGGGGGCATCAGATACGCAGTATTTT. The chain couples TRBV9 to TRBJ2-3, with 16 bases that match TRBD2. The CDR3 runs 17 residues. Germline V gene data show CDR1 as SGDLS and CDR2 as YYNGEE. The trim removed 4 bases at V and 4 bases at J, leaving 6 bases unmatched.

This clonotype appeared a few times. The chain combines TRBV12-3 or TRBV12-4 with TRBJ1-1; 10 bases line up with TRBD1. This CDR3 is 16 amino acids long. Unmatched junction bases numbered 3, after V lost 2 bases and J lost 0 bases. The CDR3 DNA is TGTGCCAGCAGTTTACAGGGGACAGGGGTGAACACTGAAGCTTTCTTT. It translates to CASSLQGTGVNTEAFF.

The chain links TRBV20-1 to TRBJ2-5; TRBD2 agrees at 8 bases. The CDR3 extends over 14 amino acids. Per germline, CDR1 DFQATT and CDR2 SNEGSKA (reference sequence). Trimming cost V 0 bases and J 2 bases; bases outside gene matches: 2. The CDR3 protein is CSARDTSGQETQYF. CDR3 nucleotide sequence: TGCAGTGCTAGAGATACTAGCGGACAAGAGACCCAGTACTTC.

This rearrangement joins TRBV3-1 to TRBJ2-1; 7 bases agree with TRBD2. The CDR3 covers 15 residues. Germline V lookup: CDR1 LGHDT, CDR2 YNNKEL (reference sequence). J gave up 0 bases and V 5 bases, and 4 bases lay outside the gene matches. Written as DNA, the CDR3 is TGTGCCAGCAGCGCACGCGGGAGCTCCTACAATGAGCAGTTCTTC. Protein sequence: CASSARGSSYNEQFF.

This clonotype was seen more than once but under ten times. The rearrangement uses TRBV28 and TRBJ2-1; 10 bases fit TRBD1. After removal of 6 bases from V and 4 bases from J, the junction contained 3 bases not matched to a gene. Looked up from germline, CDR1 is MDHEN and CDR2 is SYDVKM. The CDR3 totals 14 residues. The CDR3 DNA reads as TGTGCCAGCAGGGACAGGGGGACATACAATGAGCAGTTCTTC. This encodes CASRDRGTYNEQFF.